By share of the sample, the clone carrying this T cell receptor beta chain is large. Its antigen is not identified. The data are from a study of circulating CD8 cells and anti-PD-1 response in melanoma. Study-wide results and caveats: The cohort mixed treatment-naive and previously treated patients. Published repertoire comparisons used only baseline and M1 samples. PD-1 and DPOS subsets showed similar, higher clonality than DNEG.

The QIAseq Immune Repertoire TCR panel built the libraries from around 15 ng of total RNA. Each CDR3 protein gets one entry after TCRdb re-called the reads with MiXCR. This table has 850 or so distinct CDR3 sequences, 6% appearing once. Four subsets defined by PD-1 and/or TIGIT were sorted from live CD3+CD8+TCRalphabeta+ cells. The CDR3 runs to 15 residues. The V end was cut by 2 bases, the J end by 0 bases, with 8 bases between. Per germline, CDR1 LNHDA and CDR2 SQIVND (reference sequence). Sequenced here: CD8+ T cells from PBMCs, sampled at baseline or after one month of anti-PD-1 therapy (not recorded which). V is TRBV19 and J is TRBJ2-1, with D perhaps TRBD1 or TRBD2 (5 bases each). The source is a human donor with melanoma. This CDR3 is CASSISGSSYNEQFF. The CDR3 bases are TGTGCCAGTAGTATATCAGGGAGCTCCTACAATGAGCAGTTCTTC.